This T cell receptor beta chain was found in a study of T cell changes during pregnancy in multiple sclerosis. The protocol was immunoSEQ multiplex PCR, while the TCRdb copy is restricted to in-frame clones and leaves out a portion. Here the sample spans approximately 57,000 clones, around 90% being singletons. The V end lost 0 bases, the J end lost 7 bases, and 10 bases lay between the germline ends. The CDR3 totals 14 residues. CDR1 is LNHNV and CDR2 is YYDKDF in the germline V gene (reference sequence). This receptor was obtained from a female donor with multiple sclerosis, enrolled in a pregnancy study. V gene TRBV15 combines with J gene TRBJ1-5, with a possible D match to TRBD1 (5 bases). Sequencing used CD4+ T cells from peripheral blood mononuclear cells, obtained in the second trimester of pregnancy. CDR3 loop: CATSRDAGRQPQHF. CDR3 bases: TGTGCCACCAGCAGAGATGCGGGGCGGCAGCCCCAGCATTTT.